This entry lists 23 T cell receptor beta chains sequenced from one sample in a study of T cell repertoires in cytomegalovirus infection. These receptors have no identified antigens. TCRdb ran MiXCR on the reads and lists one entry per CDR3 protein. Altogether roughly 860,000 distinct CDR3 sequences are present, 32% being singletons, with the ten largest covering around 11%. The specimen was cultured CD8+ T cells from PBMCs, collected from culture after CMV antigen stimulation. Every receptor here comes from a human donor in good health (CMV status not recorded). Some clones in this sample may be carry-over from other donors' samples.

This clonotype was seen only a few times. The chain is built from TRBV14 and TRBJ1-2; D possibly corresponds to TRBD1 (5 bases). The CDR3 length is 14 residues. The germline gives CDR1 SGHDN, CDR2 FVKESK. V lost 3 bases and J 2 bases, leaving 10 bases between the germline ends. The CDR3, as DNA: TGTGCCAGCAGCCAGGGGGAGTGGAACTATGGCTACACCTTC. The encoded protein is CASSQGEWNYGYTF.

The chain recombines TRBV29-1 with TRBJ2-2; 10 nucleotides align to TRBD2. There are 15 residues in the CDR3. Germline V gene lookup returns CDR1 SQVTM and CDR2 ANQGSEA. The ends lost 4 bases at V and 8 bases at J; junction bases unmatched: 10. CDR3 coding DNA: TGCAGCGTTGTGGCTAGCGGGGGCCCGAGGGGGGAGCTGTTTTTT. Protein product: CSVVASGGPRGELFF.

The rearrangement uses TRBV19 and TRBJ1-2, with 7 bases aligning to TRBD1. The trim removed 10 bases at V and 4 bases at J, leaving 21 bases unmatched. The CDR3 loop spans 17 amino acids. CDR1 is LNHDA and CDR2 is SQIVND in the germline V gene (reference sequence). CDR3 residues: CATYSSFWDSAPYGYTF. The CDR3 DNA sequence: TGTGCCACATATTCTTCTTTCTGGGACAGCGCACCCTATGGCTACACCTTC.

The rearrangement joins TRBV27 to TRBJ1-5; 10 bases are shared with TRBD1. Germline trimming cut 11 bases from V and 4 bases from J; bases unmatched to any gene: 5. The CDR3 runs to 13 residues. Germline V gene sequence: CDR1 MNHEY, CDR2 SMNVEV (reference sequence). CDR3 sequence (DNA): TGTGCCTGTCGACAGGGGGCTAATCAGCCCCAGCATTTT. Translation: CACRQGANQPQHF.

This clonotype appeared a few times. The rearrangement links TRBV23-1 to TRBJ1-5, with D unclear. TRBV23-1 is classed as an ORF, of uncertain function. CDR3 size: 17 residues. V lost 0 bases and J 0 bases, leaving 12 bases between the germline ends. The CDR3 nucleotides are TGCGCCAGCAGTCAATCAAACAAGCTTTATAGCAATCAGCCCCAGCATTTT. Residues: CASSQSNKLYSNQPQHF.

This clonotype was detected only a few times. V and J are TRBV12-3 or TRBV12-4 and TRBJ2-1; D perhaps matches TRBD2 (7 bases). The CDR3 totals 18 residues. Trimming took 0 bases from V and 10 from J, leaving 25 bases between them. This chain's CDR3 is CASSLAPIRGGEPVEQFF. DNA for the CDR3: TGTGCCAGCAGTTTAGCCCCTATAAGGGGGGGCGAGCCGGTGGAGCAGTTCTTC.

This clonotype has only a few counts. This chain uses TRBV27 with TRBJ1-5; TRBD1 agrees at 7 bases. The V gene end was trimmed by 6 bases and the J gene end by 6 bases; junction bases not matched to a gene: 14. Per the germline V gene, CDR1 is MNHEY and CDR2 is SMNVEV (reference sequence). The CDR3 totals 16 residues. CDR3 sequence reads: CASSAYTGAESQPQHF. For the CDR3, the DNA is TGTGCCAGCAGCGCATATACAGGGGCGGAAAGTCAGCCCCAGCATTTT.

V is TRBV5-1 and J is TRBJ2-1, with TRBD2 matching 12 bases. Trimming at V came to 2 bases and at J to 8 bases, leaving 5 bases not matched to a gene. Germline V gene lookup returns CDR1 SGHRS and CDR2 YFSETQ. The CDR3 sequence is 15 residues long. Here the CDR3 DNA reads TGCGCCAGCAGCTTACGGACTAGCGGGGTTGATGAGCAGTTCTTC. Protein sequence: CASSLRTSGVDEQFF.

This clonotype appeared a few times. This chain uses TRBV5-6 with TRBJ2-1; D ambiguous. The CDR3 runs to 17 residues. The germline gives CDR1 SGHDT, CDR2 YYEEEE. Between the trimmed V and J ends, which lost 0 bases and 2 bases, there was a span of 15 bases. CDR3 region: CASSLGIASTPYNEQFF. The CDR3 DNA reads TGTGCCAGCAGCTTGGGTATTGCGAGCACCCCCTACAATGAGCAGTTCTTC.

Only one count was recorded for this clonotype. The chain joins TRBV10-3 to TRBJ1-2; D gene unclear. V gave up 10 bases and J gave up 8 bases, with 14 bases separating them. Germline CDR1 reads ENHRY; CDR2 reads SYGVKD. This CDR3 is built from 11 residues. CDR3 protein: CATRRNGGYTF. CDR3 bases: TGTGCCACCAGGAGGAATGGGGGCTACACCTTC.

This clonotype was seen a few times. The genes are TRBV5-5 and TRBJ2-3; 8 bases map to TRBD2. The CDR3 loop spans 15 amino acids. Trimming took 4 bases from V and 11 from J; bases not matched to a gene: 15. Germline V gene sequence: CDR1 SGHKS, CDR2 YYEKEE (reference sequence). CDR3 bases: TGTGCCAGCAGCGGTGTAGCGGGACCCGGCTGGGAGCAGTATTTT. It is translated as CASSGVAGPGWEQYF.

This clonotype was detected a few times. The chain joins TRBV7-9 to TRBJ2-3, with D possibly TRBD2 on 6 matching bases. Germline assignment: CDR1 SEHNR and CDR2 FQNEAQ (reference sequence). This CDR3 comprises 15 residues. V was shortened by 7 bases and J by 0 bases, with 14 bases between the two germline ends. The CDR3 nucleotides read TGTGCCAGCAACTTGGAGGGCTTTAGCACAGATACGCAGTATTTT. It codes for CASNLEGFSTDTQYF.

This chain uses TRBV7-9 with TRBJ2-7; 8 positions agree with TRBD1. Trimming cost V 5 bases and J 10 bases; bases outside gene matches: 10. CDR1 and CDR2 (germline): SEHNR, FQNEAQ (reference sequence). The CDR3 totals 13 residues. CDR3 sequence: CASSPPAGGGQYV. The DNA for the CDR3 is TGTGCCAGCAGCCCCCCGGCAGGGGGCGGCCAGTACGTC.

The CDR3 region has the DNA TGCGCCAGCAGCCACATAATAGCGGGGGCCCTCTCTGGGGCCAACGTCCTGACTTTC. Protein sequence: CASSHIIAGALSGANVLTF. The chain carries TRBV4-1 and TRBJ2-6; 9 positions agree with TRBD2. The germline gives CDR1 MGHRA, CDR2 YSYEKL. The CDR3 has 19 amino acids. Trimming at V came to 3 bases and at J to 0 bases, leaving 9 bases not matched to a gene.

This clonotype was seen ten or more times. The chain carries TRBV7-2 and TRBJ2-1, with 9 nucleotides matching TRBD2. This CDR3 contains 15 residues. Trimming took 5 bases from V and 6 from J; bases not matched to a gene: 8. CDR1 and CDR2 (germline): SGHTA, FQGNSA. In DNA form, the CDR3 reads TGTGCCAGCAGCCCCTGGGCTAGCGGGGTCAATGAGCAGTTCTTC. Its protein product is CASSPWASGVNEQFF. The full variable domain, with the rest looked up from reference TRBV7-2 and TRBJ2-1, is GAGVSQSPSNKVTEKGKDVELRCDPISGHTALYWYRQSLGQGLEFLIYFQGNSAPDKSGLPSDRFSAERTGGSVSTLTIQRTQQEDSAVYLCASSPWASGVNEQFFGPGTRLTVL.

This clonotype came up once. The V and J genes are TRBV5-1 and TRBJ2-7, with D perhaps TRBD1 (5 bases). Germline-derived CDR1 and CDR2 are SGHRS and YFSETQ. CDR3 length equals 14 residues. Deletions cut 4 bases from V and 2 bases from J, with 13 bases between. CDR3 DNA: TGCGCCAGCAGCAAGGGTACAGGTGCCTACGAGCAGTACTTC. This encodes CASSKGTGAYEQYF.

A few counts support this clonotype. DNA for the CDR3: TGCAGTGCTAGACCGCCAGGGATAGCGGGGGGGTGGGGAGAGACCCAGTACTTC. Amino acids: CSARPPGIAGGWGETQYF. The gene calls are TRBV20-1 and TRBJ2-5; 11 bases are a match to TRBD2. Germline CDR1 is DFQATT and CDR2 is SNEGSKA (reference sequence). This CDR3 region has 18 residues. With 2 bases clipped from V and 4 bases from J, the junction kept 15 bases outside the gene matches.

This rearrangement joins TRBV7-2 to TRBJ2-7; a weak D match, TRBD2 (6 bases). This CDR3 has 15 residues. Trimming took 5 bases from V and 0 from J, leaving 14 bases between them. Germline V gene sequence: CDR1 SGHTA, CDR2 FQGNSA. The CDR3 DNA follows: TGTGCCAGCAGCCTATACGGCGGGGTCTCCTACGAGCAGTACTTC. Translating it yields CASSLYGGVSYEQYF. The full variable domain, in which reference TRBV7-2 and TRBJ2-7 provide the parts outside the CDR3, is GAGVSQSPSNKVTEKGKDVELRCDPISGHTALYWYRQSLGQGLEFLIYFQGNSAPDKSGLPSDRFSAERTGGSVSTLTIQRTQQEDSAVYLCASSLYGGVSYEQYFGPGTRLTVT.

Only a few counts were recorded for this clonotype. The CDR3 here is CASRDSNYGYTF. CDR3 bases: TGTGCCAGCCGGGACAGTAACTATGGCTACACCTTC. V is TRBV2 and J is TRBJ1-2, with 7 bases that match TRBD1. V gave up 8 bases and J gave up 1 base; unmatched junction bases: 1. The length of the CDR3 is 12 residues. Germline CDR1 is SNHLY and CDR2 is FYNNEI.

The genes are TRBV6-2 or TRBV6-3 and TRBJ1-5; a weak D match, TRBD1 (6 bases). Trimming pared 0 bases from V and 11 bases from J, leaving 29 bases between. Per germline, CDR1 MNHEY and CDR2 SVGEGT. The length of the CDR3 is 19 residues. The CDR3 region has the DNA TGTGCCAGCAGTTACTCGAAGGGGGGGGAACACCCCAGGGTCAGGACCCAGCATTTT. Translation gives CASSYSKGGEHPRVRTQHF.

The CDR3 DNA follows: TGTGCCAGCAGCCAAGATACGGGGAAGACCCAGTACTTC. This encodes CASSQDTGKTQYF. The chain joins TRBV4-2 to TRBJ2-5; the D gene is possibly TRBD2 (5 bases). The CDR3 totals 13 residues. The germline V and J ends were trimmed by 0 bases and 6 bases, with 8 bases remaining between them. Germline V gene data show CDR1 as LGHNA and CDR2 as YNFKEQ.

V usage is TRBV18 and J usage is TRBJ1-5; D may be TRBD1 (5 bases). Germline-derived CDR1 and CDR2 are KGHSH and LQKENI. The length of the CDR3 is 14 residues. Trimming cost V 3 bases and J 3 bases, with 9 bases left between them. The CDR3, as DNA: TGTGCCAGCTCACCCCCCGGGGCCAATCAGCCCCAGCATTTT. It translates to CASSPPGANQPQHF.

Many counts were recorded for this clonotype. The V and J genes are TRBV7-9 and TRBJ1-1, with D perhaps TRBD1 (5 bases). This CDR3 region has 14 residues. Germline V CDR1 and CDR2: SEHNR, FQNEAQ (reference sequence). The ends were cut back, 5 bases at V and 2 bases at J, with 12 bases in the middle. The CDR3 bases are TGTGCCAGCAGCCCCCCGACAGAAAACACTGAAGCTTTCTTT. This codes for CASSPPTENTEAFF.